This is a list of T cell receptor beta chains from one sample in a study of cytomegalovirus exposure and HLA in healthy donors. The method was immunoSEQ multiplex PCR; TCRdb's version includes in-frame clones alone and lacks a portion of them. The table shows more than 100,000 clones, with about two thirds occurring only once. The sequenced material came from PBMCs. These receptors came from a man aged 50-60 years in good health and CMV-seropositive. The CDR3 runs from the conserved cysteine through the conserved F or W. Each record gives: V gene, CDR3 protein.

>TRBV6-5
CASSYFGGYGYTF
>TRBV5-1
CASSPRDTVETQYF
>TRBV4-1
CASSQDRTGLGRSGELFF
>TRBV7-3
CASSVRATSEYNEQFF
>TRBV7-2
CASSGDNEQFF
>TRBV7-9
CASSYSPGQGNNYEQYF
>TRBV6-1
CASSEAQGISGNTIYF
>TRBV7-2
CASSRRADTQYF
>TRBV4-1
CASSEQGGYGYTF
>TRBV11-3
CASSPGLAGLRNEQFF
>TRBV5-5
CASSASGQNYGYTF
>TRBV27
CASSPWTSAYTGELFF
>TRBV13
CASSPLTGTEAFF
>TRBV7-2
CASSFLAGGADTQYF
>TRBV15
CATSSRTGPQETQYF
>TRBV27
CASSFATGQTGELFF
>TRBV29-1
CSVDGGGDTQYF
>TRBV5-1
CASSGRTGESTEAFF
>TRBV9
CASSVTQGAGGYTF
>TRBV6-5
CASSYSKGGGGTEAFF
>TRBV9
CASSPRLSGGAGTDTQYF
>TRBV4-1
CASSHGGGTEQFF
>TRBV7-2
CASSLGPGQAREAFF
>TRBV6-5
CASSYGGGQPQHF
>TRBV19
CASSRQGAGGYTF
>TRBV7-2
CAEGRVTDTQYF
>TRBV29-1
CSVHKNTGELFF
>TRBV7-9
CASSSLLADNEQFF
>TRBV5-1
CASAGVWEKDTQYF
>TRBV25-1
CASRDTGTGIGETQYF
>TRBV29-1
CSAGPEAGSTQYF
>TRBV10-3
CAISDGTGIGEQYF
>TRBV7-2
CASSLPPHVGQAGRDTQYF
>TRBV5-6
CASSGQGTTGNTIYF
>TRBV6-1
CASSSRDRDQPQHF
>TRBV13
CASSPREGTYNEQFF
>TRBV5-1
CASSEQGAGTEAFF
>TRBV6-5
CASSYLSSGANVLTF
>TRBV5-6
CASSSGQGAEQYF
>TRBV10-2
CASSESNRGSYEQYF
>TRBV7-8
CASSPSGGLAGGRKSETQYF
>TRBV5-6
CASTKDRGSTDTQYF
>TRBV9
CASSVGTGTNSPLHF
>TRBV4-2
CASSFPGAMGTYEQYF
>TRBV6-5
CASSYSARHLNTEAFF
>TRBV7-6
CASSPILGGGIGNTIYF
>TRBV19
CASSQAGGFTGELFF
>TRBV4-1
CASSPQENTEAFF
>TRBV12-5
CASGLAGGYEQYF
>TRBV9
CASSVGRQNYGYTF